This is a list of T cell receptor beta chains from one sample in a study of blood T cell repertoires in COVID-19. The method was immunoSEQ multiplex PCR; TCRdb's version includes in-frame clones alone and lacks a portion of them. The sample has about 68,000 clones, 87% seen once. The specimen sequenced was peripheral blood. These TCRs come from a woman between 50 and 59 years old with COVID-19, enrolled during active disease. CDR3s include the opening cysteine and the closing phenylalanine or tryptophan. Fields, in order: J gene, V gene, D gene, clone size, CDR3 protein, CDR3 DNA. D genes are given only for firm matches. Clone size is given for some rows only: seen once, a few or many times, or a class if the clone is expanded.

j_call: TRBJ1-6; v_call: TRBV6-5; d_call: .; clone_size: .; cdr3_aa: CASTPGGNNSPLHF; cdr3_nt: TGTGCCAGCACCCCGGGGGGAAATAATTCACCCCTCCACTTT
j_call: TRBJ1-5; v_call: TRBV7-9; d_call: .; clone_size: .; cdr3_aa: CASSSDGPRRRQPQHF; cdr3_nt: TGTGCCAGCAGCTCCGACGGCCCCCGGCGGCGTCAGCCCCAGCATTTT
j_call: TRBJ2-3; v_call: TRBV29-1; d_call: TRBD2; clone_size: .; cdr3_aa: CSVEVLGLAGEWSTDTQYF; cdr3_nt: TGCAGCGTTGAAGTTCTAGGACTAGCGGGAGAGTGGAGCACAGATACGCAGTATTTT
j_call: TRBJ2-1; v_call: TRBV2; d_call: TRBD2; clone_size: .; cdr3_aa: CARQNLAGANNEQFF; cdr3_nt: TGTGCCAGACAAAACTTAGCGGGAGCTAACAATGAGCAGTTCTTC
j_call: TRBJ2-1; v_call: TRBV25-1; d_call: .; clone_size: .; cdr3_aa: CASESAVGNEQFF; cdr3_nt: TGTGCCAGCGAATCCGCGGTGGGTAATGAGCAGTTCTTC
j_call: TRBJ2-2; v_call: TRBV10-1; d_call: TRBD2; clone_size: .; cdr3_aa: CASRAGTNTGELFF; cdr3_nt: TGCGCCAGCAGAGCGGGAACGAACACCGGGGAGCTGTTTTTT
j_call: TRBJ2-4; v_call: TRBV20-1; d_call: .; clone_size: .; cdr3_aa: CSASWGGQYF; cdr3_nt: TGCAGTGCTAGTTGGGGAGGCCAGTACTTC
j_call: TRBJ1-2; v_call: TRBV2; d_call: .; clone_size: .; cdr3_aa: CASIRGLGQVDTRGYTF; cdr3_nt: TGTGCCAGCATCAGAGGGCTAGGGCAGGTAGATACGCGCGGCTACACCTTC
j_call: TRBJ1-1; v_call: TRBV19; d_call: .; clone_size: medium-sized; cdr3_aa: CASTQGRNTEAFF; cdr3_nt: TGTGCCAGTACGCAGGGTCGGAACACTGAAGCTTTCTTT
j_call: TRBJ2-7; v_call: TRBV4-1; d_call: .; clone_size: .; cdr3_aa: CASSQAPVRGSYEQYF; cdr3_nt: TGCGCCAGCAGCCAAGCCCCCGTACGGGGCTCCTACGAGCAGTACTTC
j_call: TRBJ2-7; v_call: TRBV6-5; d_call: .; clone_size: .; cdr3_aa: CASSYGQSSSYEQYF; cdr3_nt: TGTGCCAGCAGTTACGGACAGTCTAGCTCCTACGAGCAGTACTTC
j_call: TRBJ2-4; v_call: TRBV28; d_call: TRBD2; clone_size: .; cdr3_aa: CASSLGGGRWANIQYF; cdr3_nt: TGTGCCAGCAGTTTAGGGGGAGGGCGCTGGGCAAACATTCAGTACTTC
j_call: TRBJ1-1; v_call: TRBV30; d_call: .; clone_size: .; cdr3_aa: CAWSVRGTEAFF; cdr3_nt: TGTGCCTGGAGTGTTCGGGGCACTGAAGCTTTCTTT
j_call: TRBJ2-1; v_call: TRBV6-4; d_call: TRBD2; clone_size: many; cdr3_aa: CASSDSTSGSNEQFF; cdr3_nt: TGTGCCAGCAGTGACTCGACTAGCGGGAGCAATGAGCAGTTCTTC
j_call: TRBJ2-3; v_call: TRBV5-1; d_call: .; clone_size: .; cdr3_aa: CASREWGRQDTQYF; cdr3_nt: TGCGCCAGCAGGGAGTGGGGGAGGCAAGATACGCAGTATTTT
j_call: TRBJ1-2; v_call: TRBV5-4; d_call: .; clone_size: .; cdr3_aa: CASSLVSWALGGYTF; cdr3_nt: TGTGCCAGCAGCTTGGTATCCTGGGCCCTCGGTGGCTACACCTTC
j_call: TRBJ1-4; v_call: TRBV6-5; d_call: .; clone_size: .; cdr3_aa: CASSRGFPNEKLFF; cdr3_nt: TGTGCCAGCAGTAGAGGGTTCCCTAATGAAAAACTGTTTTTT
j_call: TRBJ1-5; v_call: TRBV30; d_call: TRBD1; clone_size: .; cdr3_aa: CAWSADRGNQPQHF; cdr3_nt: TGTGCCTGGAGTGCGGACAGGGGAAATCAGCCCCAGCATTTT
j_call: TRBJ1-6; v_call: TRBV27; d_call: TRBD1; clone_size: .; cdr3_aa: CASSLGTGNSPLHF; cdr3_nt: TGTGCCAGCAGTTTGGGGACAGGGAATTCACCCCTCCACTTT
j_call: TRBJ2-2; v_call: TRBV30; d_call: .; clone_size: .; cdr3_aa: CASTERFTGELFF; cdr3_nt: TGTGCCTCTACAGAAAGATTCACCGGGGAGCTGTTTTTT
j_call: TRBJ1-2; v_call: TRBV4-2; d_call: TRBD1; clone_size: few; cdr3_aa: CASSHPRTGGVSNYGYTF; cdr3_nt: TGTGCCAGCAGCCATCCCAGGACAGGGGGCGTCTCTAACTATGGCTACACCTTC
j_call: TRBJ2-1; v_call: TRBV6-5; d_call: TRBD2; clone_size: .; cdr3_aa: CASSRGLAGEREQFF; cdr3_nt: TGTGCCAGCAGCCGGGGACTAGCGGGAGAGAGAGAGCAGTTCTTC
j_call: TRBJ1-5; v_call: TRBV19; d_call: TRBD1; clone_size: .; cdr3_aa: CASSLGTGGVGLQPQHF; cdr3_nt: TGTGCCAGTAGTTTGGGGACAGGGGGCGTAGGGCTTCAGCCCCAGCATTTT
j_call: TRBJ1-4; v_call: TRBV19; d_call: TRBD1; clone_size: .; cdr3_aa: CASSTTGVNEKLFF; cdr3_nt: TGTGCCAGTAGTACGACAGGGGTTAATGAAAAACTGTTTTTT
j_call: TRBJ1-2; v_call: TRBV11-2; d_call: .; clone_size: once; cdr3_aa: CASSKGNYGYTF; cdr3_nt: TGTGCCAGCAGCAAGGGGAACTATGGCTACACCTTC
j_call: TRBJ2-7; v_call: TRBV29-1; d_call: .; clone_size: .; cdr3_aa: CSVITGPYEQYF; cdr3_nt: TGCAGCGTTATTACAGGCCCCTACGAGCAGTACTTC
j_call: TRBJ1-2; v_call: TRBV5-3; d_call: TRBD1; clone_size: .; cdr3_aa: CARSWGSGQLNYGYTF; cdr3_nt: TGTGCCAGAAGCTGGGGCTCGGGACAGCTCAACTATGGCTACACCTTC
j_call: TRBJ2-1; v_call: TRBV14; d_call: .; clone_size: .; cdr3_aa: CASSLLGRGYNEQFF; cdr3_nt: TGTGCCAGCAGCCTTCTGGGGAGAGGGTACAATGAGCAGTTCTTC
j_call: TRBJ1-4; v_call: TRBV2; d_call: .; clone_size: .; cdr3_aa: CASSTTVGEKLFF; cdr3_nt: TGTGCCAGCAGTACAACGGTGGGCGAAAAACTGTTTTTT
j_call: TRBJ2-1; v_call: TRBV21-1; d_call: .; clone_size: .; cdr3_aa: CASSKSRSSYNEQFF; cdr3_nt: TGTGCCAGCAGCAAATCCCGGAGCTCCTACAATGAGCAGTTCTTC
j_call: TRBJ1-1; v_call: TRBV18; d_call: .; clone_size: .; cdr3_aa: CASSPPSSNTEAFF; cdr3_nt: TGTGCCAGCTCACCACCGAGCTCGAACACTGAAGCTTTCTTT
j_call: TRBJ1-2; v_call: TRBV9; d_call: .; clone_size: .; cdr3_aa: CASSPTGTSGTGYTF; cdr3_nt: TGTGCCAGCAGCCCAACAGGGACCTCCGGGACTGGCTACACCTTC
j_call: TRBJ1-3; v_call: TRBV6-6; d_call: TRBD1; clone_size: .; cdr3_aa: CASSLPQGGAIYF; cdr3_nt: TGTGCCAGCAGTTTGCCCCAGGGGGGTGCCATATATTTT
j_call: TRBJ2-5; v_call: TRBV20-1; d_call: .; clone_size: .; cdr3_aa: CSASGNRVETQYF; cdr3_nt: TGCAGTGCTAGTGGTAACAGGGTGGAGACCCAGTACTTC
j_call: TRBJ1-6; v_call: TRBV23-1; d_call: .; clone_size: .; cdr3_aa: CATNRTGSSPLHF; cdr3_nt: TGCGCCACCAACCGCACAGGGAGCTCACCCCTCCACTTT
j_call: TRBJ2-7; v_call: TRBV28; d_call: .; clone_size: .; cdr3_aa: CASNPQGRERHEQYF; cdr3_nt: TGTGCCAGCAACCCCCAGGGACGGGAGAGGCACGAGCAGTACTTC
j_call: TRBJ2-2; v_call: TRBV7-2; d_call: .; clone_size: .; cdr3_aa: CASSLAGGTGELFF; cdr3_nt: TGTGCCAGCAGCTTAGCGGGGGGCACCGGGGAGCTGTTTTTT
j_call: TRBJ2-1; v_call: TRBV6-5; d_call: .; clone_size: .; cdr3_aa: CASSLLGTPNEQFF; cdr3_nt: TGTGCCAGCAGCCTACTAGGGACACCGAATGAGCAGTTCTTC
j_call: TRBJ1-3; v_call: TRBV12-3/TRBV12-4; d_call: .; clone_size: .; cdr3_aa: CASSFNIQNTIYF; cdr3_nt: TGTGCCAGCAGTTTCAACATACAAAACACCATATATTTT
j_call: TRBJ2-2; v_call: TRBV21-1; d_call: .; clone_size: .; cdr3_aa: CASPIGVGDTGELFF; cdr3_nt: TGTGCCAGCCCCATTGGGGTAGGGGATACCGGGGAGCTGTTTTTT
j_call: TRBJ2-5; v_call: TRBV28; d_call: TRBD2; clone_size: .; cdr3_aa: CASSMTGTSGRAETQYF; cdr3_nt: TGTGCCAGCAGTATGACCGGGACTAGCGGGAGGGCAGAGACCCAGTACTTC
j_call: TRBJ2-3; v_call: TRBV30; d_call: .; clone_size: .; cdr3_aa: CAWGQSDTQYF; cdr3_nt: TGTGCCTGGGGACAGTCAGATACGCAGTATTTT
j_call: TRBJ1-6; v_call: TRBV7-9; d_call: .; clone_size: .; cdr3_aa: CASSSAEGIISPLHF; cdr3_nt: TGTGCCAGCAGCTCAGCGGAGGGGATAATTTCACCCCTCCACTTT
j_call: TRBJ1-3; v_call: TRBV10-1; d_call: TRBD1; clone_size: .; cdr3_aa: CATATGPGNTIYF; cdr3_nt: TGCGCCACTGCGACAGGGCCGGGAAACACCATATATTTT
j_call: TRBJ2-7; v_call: TRBV9; d_call: .; clone_size: .; cdr3_aa: CASSVGWGSDTYEQYF; cdr3_nt: TGTGCCAGCAGCGTAGGTTGGGGCTCCGACACCTACGAGCAGTACTTC
j_call: TRBJ2-6; v_call: TRBV5-1; d_call: .; clone_size: .; cdr3_aa: CASSSSTQAGANVLTF; cdr3_nt: TGCGCCAGCAGCTCCTCTACACAGGCTGGGGCCAACGTCCTGACTTTC
j_call: TRBJ2-1; v_call: TRBV6-4; d_call: TRBD2; clone_size: .; cdr3_aa: CARRTTSAEQFF; cdr3_nt: TGTGCCAGAAGGACTACTAGCGCTGAGCAGTTCTTC
j_call: TRBJ2-3; v_call: TRBV30; d_call: .; clone_size: .; cdr3_aa: CAWSVGVTDTQYF; cdr3_nt: TGTGCCTGGAGTGTCGGGGTCACAGATACGCAGTATTTT
j_call: TRBJ1-5; v_call: TRBV19; d_call: TRBD1; clone_size: .; cdr3_aa: CASSRGDRGLVQPQHF; cdr3_nt: TGTGCCAGTAGTAGGGGGGACAGGGGGCTAGTTCAGCCCCAGCATTTT
j_call: TRBJ2-2; v_call: TRBV7-9; d_call: TRBD2; clone_size: .; cdr3_aa: CASSGSGRASGELFF; cdr3_nt: TGTGCCAGCAGCGGTAGCGGGAGGGCCTCCGGGGAGCTGTTTTTT
j_call: TRBJ2-7; v_call: TRBV11-2; d_call: TRBD1; clone_size: .; cdr3_aa: CASSQLGTAPYEQYF; cdr3_nt: TGTGCCAGCAGCCAGCTCGGGACAGCACCCTACGAGCAGTACTTC